This T cell receptor beta chain was profiled in a study of cytomegalovirus exposure and HLA in healthy donors (dated by TCRdb to between 2016 and 2019). Concerning the study at large: An earlier analysis of fewer than 750 of the donors reported around 280 Gb of sequence data and around 120 million unique TCR beta sequences obtained from approximately 180 million T cells. Both class I and class II loci were covered by HLA typing, at four-digit resolution. The aim of the study was to test whether cataloging public T cell receptors could identify signatures of past pathogen exposure. In addition to the first cohort of roughly 670 subjects, a separate validation cohort of around 110 different subjects was used. A later genetic analysis used genome-wide SNP genotypes for about 55% of the 666 donors, treating that subset as a discovery cohort. The genetic ancestry cluster associated with self-reported Caucasian donors included around 76% of the 398 genotyped donors. Every repertoire in the discovery cohort had been generated on one and the same sequencing platform. Typing coverage differed by locus: A, B, C, DRB1 and DQB1 were typed in about 629-630 donors, DQA1 in approximately 520, DPA1 in 600 to 610, and DPB1 in approximately 450. Several DR-DQ haplotypes were treated as single units for association and clustering because of strong linkage in the cohort. The study profiled the T cell repertoires of about 720 subjects by immunosequencing and related them to cytomegalovirus serostatus. To predict cytomegalovirus infection status, the study brought together high-throughput TCR immunosequencing, statistical association of individual TCRs with disease status, and machine learning. Across some 400 genotyped donors of the cohort, an average of about 200,000 unique TCR beta nucleotide sequences per donor were sequenced, and around 20% of those sequences were non-productive. A later analysis re-analyzed previously published TCR beta repertoires from 500 to 700 donors and added high-resolution HLA genotyping to study TCR occurrence patterns. Donor age, sex, ethnicity and CMV serostatus were compiled alongside the repertoire data. In the later analysis, no new phenotypic data were used to find candidate immune exposures; instead, reliance was placed on TCR beta sequences and their occurrence across donors. An earlier analysis of about 600 of the donors used high-throughput TCR beta sequencing to judge whether each TCR beta V gene segment behaved as functional or pseudogenic. An early release that covered about 640 HLA-typed donors contained 250 to 350 gigabases of sequencing data and about 84 million unique TCR sequences.

Overall study outcomes, separate from this receptor: Compared with equally common non-associated chains, HLA-associated TCR beta chains in a later analysis were more clonally expanded and had lower generation probabilities. The 87-base-pair reads could not distinguish some IMGT-functional V segments, including TRBV6-2 and TRBV6-3, so those segments were excluded. Roughly uniform sequencing depth across donors was assumed in presence/absence analyses, although this assumption may not hold. Because some donors lacked HLA typing at each locus, the association tests relied only on the typed subset. Several of the top co-occurrence clusters appeared to be linked to parvovirus B19, influenza, CMV and Epstein-Barr virus, according to a later analysis. This cohort had only TCR beta chains sequenced, and the lack of alpha or paired-chain data limited which features could be detected. According to a later analysis, TCR association rates differed among HLA loci, with DRB1 alleles showing the most associated TCRs and HLA-C alleles showing the fewest. An association between a missense DCLRE1C variant and V-gene and J-gene trimming of TCR beta chains was found in a later genetic analysis and replicated in an independent cohort. Because counts were too low, more than 15 rarely observed V segments, including chromosome 9 orphons, were left out of the earlier analysis of several hundred of the donors. The authors suggested that the approach could potentially be generalized to other disease states and immunological phenotypes. In a later genetic analysis, fewer N-insertions in productive TCRs were reported among donors in an Asian-associated ancestry cluster than the roughly 700-donor mean. Specific HLA alleles were associated with 15,000 to 20,000 TCR beta sequences at a false discovery rate of 0.05 in a later analysis. Broadly in line with IMGT annotations, most TCR beta V segments showed up in productive rearrangements about 87% or about 30% of the time in an earlier analysis of approximately 600 of the donors. A few of the identified cytomegalovirus-associated TCR beta chains were confirmed in vitro to be specific for cytomegalovirus antigens. CMV serostatus was the only immune exposure information available for the cohort. Across donors, most TCR sequences were observed very rarely, whereas some public TCRs were present in many individuals. When HLA alleles, especially DR and DQ, strongly co-occurred, attributing TCR associations to individual alleles was difficult. In the study, 164 TCR beta chains were listed as associated with cytomegalovirus. A cluster of highly shared sequence variants was judged likely to represent a technical artifact of the sequencing pipeline. A later analysis found that most CMV-associated TCR beta chains appeared HLA-restricted, with HLA associations seemingly driven largely by CMV exposure. A further reported finding was that TCR beta sequences accurately predicted the HLA-A and HLA-B alleles for most subjects in the first cohort. Cytomegalovirus status was reported to be diagnosed by the classifier with high specificity and sensitivity in both the original and validation cohorts. Correlated functional status among segregating V segments might be attributable to linkage disequilibrium, but an unknown experimental factor could not be ruled out.

Only one count was recorded for this clone. It lacks a known antigen. Base quality data are lacking; no much larger clone is found one base away. The cohort comprised approximately 700 healthy bone marrow donors. Cohort members were all nominally healthy when sampled, although unrecorded immune exposures were likely present. The donor was CMV seropositive and belonged to the group of around 300 seropositive cohort members. A peripheral blood sample was collected from each donor, and TCR beta sequencing was performed on peripheral blood mononuclear cells. The Qiagen DNeasy Blood Extraction Kit was used to extract genomic DNA from the blood cell samples. Libraries were constructed by the immunoSEQ multiplex PCR assay. For the multiplex PCR, a mixture combining 60 forward primers for TCR Vbeta segments and 13 reverse primers for TCR Jbeta segments was used. A multiplex PCR assay on genomic DNA amplified the CDR3 region of rearranged TCR beta genes. The amplified TCR beta libraries were sequenced on the Illumina HiSeq System as 87-base-pair reads. For the original study's pipeline: A later analysis counted about 80 million unique TCR beta chains across the 550 to 800 repertoires, and about 10 million of these chains were shared by at least two donors. To remove PCR and sequencing errors, raw reads were error-corrected and collapsed into unique sequences using a nearest-neighbor algorithm that merged closely related sequences. Alignment of CDR3 sequences to IMGT reference sequences was used to assign V, D and J gene segments. For a sequence to be retained, at least a six-nucleotide match to both a V gene segment and a J gene segment was required. Rearrangements were classified as productive when the CDR3 lacked stop codons and remained in frame with V and J, and all other rearrangements were classified as non-productive. Following IMGT convention, CDR3 was defined as the stretch from the second conserved V-encoded cysteine to the conserved J-encoded phenylalanine. The earlier analysis of about 610 of the donors excluded sequences that lacked an unambiguous match to a single V gene segment. An earlier analysis of several hundred of the donors called V segments functional above 56.7% productive rearrangements and segregating when the between-donor standard deviation exceeded 5%. A statistical classification framework was built to diagnose cytomegalovirus status from the catalog of TCR beta chain sequences. In a later analysis, V and J genes were assigned by comparing TCR nucleotide sequences against IMGT/GENE-DB human TR gene sequences. A later analysis assigned CDR3 sequences and most-parsimonious VDJ recombination scenarios with the TCRdist pipeline. In a later analysis, every TCR beta chain was defined by the combination of its CDR3 amino acid sequence and its V-gene family, and reads without a unique V-gene family were dropped. To address suspected cross-contamination and a sequencing artifact, a later analysis removed around 600 highly shared, low-generation-probability nucleotide sequences. For each public chain, a later analysis derived a clonal expansion index from normalized ranks of inferred template counts within each repertoire. In a later analysis, generation probabilities were computed using a VDJ recombination model fitted to out-of-frame rearrangements, and the results were checked against IGoR. A later analysis scored TCR-TCR, TCR-HLA and TCR-CMV co-occurrence with hypergeometric tests, applying a repertoire-size bias correction to TCR pairs. False discovery rates were estimated in a later analysis by permuting HLA or CMV assignments 20 times. In a later analysis, co-occurring TCRs were grouped using DBSCAN, with TCRdist sequence similarity added in when clustering inside HLA-allele-positive subsets. Repertoires with fewer than 30,000 or more than 120,000 public chains, plus five repertoires with anomalous nucleotide sharing, were excluded from co-occurrence clustering. The table was pulled from immuneACCESS by TCRdb, which kept in-frame rearrangements only. Such tables lose some clones; where checked, under half of the loss comes from unresolved V genes, and the rest has no known cause. That table is the source of V, J and clone size, and D and trimming were worked out from the DNA. The sample data list roughly 190,000 clones, and roughly 80% of these were observed just once. The leading ten clones occupy 2% to 3% of the sample.

The germline V gene yields SGHRS for CDR1 and YFSETQ for CDR2. V ends up 6 bases short and J 4 bases short, with an unmatched junction base count of 8. Taken from cysteine to phenylalanine, the CDR3 has 15 residues. This entry keeps only the CDR3 DNA: 45 bases, framed from base 1. This clonotype was obtained from a woman aged 50 to 60 in good health and CMV-seropositive. The chain is made from TRBV5-1 and TRBJ2-2, with TRBD2 identical over 8 junction bases. Specimen: PBMCs. The nucleotides are TGCGCCAGCACCGTACTAGCGGAGGCCACCGGGGAGCTGTTTTTT. This translates into CASTVLAEATGELFF.